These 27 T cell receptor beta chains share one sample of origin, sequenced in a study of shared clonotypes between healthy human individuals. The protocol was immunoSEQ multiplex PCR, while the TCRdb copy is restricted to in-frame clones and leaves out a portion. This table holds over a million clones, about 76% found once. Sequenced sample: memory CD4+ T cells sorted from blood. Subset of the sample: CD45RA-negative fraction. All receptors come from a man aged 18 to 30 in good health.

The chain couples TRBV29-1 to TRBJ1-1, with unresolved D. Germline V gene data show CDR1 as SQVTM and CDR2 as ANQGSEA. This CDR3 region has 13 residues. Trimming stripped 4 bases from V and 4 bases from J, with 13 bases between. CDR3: CSVAGLWGTEAFF. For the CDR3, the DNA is TGCAGCGTTGCAGGTTTGTGGGGCACTGAAGCTTTCTTT.

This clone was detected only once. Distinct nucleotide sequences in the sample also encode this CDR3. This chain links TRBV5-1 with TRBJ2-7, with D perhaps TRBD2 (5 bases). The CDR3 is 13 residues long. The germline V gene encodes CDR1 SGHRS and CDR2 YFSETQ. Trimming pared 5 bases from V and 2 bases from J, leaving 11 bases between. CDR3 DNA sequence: TGCGCCAGCAGGGCGGCGGGTACCTACGAGCAGTACTTC. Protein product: CASRAAGTYEQYF.

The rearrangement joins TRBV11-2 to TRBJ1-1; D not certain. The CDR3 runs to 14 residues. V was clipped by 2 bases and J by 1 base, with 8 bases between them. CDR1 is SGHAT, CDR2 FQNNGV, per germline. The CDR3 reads CASSLRQSNTEAFF. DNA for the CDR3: TGTGCCAGCAGCTTACGGCAATCGAACACTGAAGCTTTCTTT.

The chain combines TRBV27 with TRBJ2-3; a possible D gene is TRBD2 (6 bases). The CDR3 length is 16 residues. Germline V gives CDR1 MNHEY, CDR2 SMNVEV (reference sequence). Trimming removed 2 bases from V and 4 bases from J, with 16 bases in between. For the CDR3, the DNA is TGTGCCAGCAGTTTAGGGAGGACGAGGCCACCAGATACGCAGTATTTT. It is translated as CASSLGRTRPPDTQYF.

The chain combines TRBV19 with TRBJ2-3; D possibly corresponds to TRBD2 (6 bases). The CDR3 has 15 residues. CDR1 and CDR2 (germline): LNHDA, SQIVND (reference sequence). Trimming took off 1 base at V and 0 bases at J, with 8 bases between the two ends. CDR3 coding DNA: TGTGCCAGTAGTATAGCGGGAGTCAGCACAGATACGCAGTATTTT. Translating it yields CASSIAGVSTDTQYF.

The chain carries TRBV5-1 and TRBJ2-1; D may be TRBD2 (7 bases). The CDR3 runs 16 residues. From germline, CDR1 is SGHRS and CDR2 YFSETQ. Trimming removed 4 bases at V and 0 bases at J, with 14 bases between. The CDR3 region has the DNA TGCGCCAGCAGCGTTGGGGGCGGGGGCTCCTACAATGAGCAGTTCTTC. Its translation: CASSVGGGGSYNEQFF.

The DNA for the CDR3 is TGTGCCAGCAGCGTAGTAGGGACAGGGACTAATGAGCAGTTCTTC. This encodes CASSVVGTGTNEQFF. The chain links TRBV9 to TRBJ2-1; 9 bases line up with TRBD1. Germline values: CDR1 SGDLS, CDR2 YYNGEE. Unmatched junction bases numbered 5, after V lost 0 bases and J lost 7 bases. CDR3 length equals 15 residues.

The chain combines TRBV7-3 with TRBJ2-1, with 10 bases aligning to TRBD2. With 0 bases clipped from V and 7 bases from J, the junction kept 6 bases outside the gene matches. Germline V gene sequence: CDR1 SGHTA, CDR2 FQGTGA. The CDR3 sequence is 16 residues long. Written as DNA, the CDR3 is TGTGCCAGCAGCTTAACTAGCGGGGGGTTGTTAAATGAGCAGTTCTTC. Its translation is CASSLTSGGLLNEQFF.

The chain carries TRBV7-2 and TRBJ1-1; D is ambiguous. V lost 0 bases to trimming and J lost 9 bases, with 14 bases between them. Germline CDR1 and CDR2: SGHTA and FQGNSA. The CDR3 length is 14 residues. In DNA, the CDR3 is TGTGCCAGCAGCTTAGCAAAGGGAGTGGGGAAAGCTTTCTTT. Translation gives CASSLAKGVGKAFF.

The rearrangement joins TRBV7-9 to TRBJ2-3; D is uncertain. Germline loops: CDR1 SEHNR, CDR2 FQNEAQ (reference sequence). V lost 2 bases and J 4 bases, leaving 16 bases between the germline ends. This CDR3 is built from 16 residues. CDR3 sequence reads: CASSLTPTAVSDTQYF. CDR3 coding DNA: TGTGCCAGCAGCTTAACCCCAACTGCGGTTTCAGATACGCAGTATTTT.

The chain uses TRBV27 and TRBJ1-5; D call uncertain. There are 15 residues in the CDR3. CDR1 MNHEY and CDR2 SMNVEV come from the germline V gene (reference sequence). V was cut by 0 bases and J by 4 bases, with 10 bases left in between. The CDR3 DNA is TGTGCCAGCAGTTTATCGTTAGGGAGTAATCAGCCCCAGCATTTT. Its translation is CASSLSLGSNQPQHF.

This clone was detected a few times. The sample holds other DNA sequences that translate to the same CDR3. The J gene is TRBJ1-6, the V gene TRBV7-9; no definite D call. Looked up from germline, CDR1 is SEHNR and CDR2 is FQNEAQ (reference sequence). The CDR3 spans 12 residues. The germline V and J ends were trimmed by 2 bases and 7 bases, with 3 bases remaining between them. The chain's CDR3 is CASSLSNSPLHF. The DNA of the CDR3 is TGTGCCAGCAGCTTAAGCAATTCACCCCTCCACTTT.

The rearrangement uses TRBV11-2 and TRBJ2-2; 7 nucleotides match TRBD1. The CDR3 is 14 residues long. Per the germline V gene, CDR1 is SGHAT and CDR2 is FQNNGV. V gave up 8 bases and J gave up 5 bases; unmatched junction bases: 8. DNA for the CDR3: TGTGCCAGCGCGGGCCAGGGGGTAACCGGGGAGCTGTTTTTT. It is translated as CASAGQGVTGELFF.

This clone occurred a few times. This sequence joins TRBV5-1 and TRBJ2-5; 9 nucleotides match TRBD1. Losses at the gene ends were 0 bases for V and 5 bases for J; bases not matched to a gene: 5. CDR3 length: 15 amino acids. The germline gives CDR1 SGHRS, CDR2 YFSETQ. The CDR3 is CASSLAGQGPETQYF. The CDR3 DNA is TGCGCCAGCAGCTTGGCAGGACAGGGGCCGGAGACCCAGTACTTC.

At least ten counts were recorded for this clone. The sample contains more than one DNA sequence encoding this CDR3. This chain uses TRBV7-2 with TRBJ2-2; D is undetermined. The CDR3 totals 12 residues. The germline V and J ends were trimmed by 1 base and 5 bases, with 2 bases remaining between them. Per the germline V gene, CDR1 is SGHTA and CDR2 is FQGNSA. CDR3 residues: CASSLDTGELFF. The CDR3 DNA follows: TGTGCCAGCAGCTTAGATACCGGGGAGCTGTTTTTT.

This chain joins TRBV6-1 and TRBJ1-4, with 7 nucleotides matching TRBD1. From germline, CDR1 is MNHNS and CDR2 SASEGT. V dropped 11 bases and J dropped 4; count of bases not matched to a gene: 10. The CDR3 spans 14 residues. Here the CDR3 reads CAQHVRDSNEKLFF. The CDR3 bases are TGTGCCCAGCACGTTAGGGACAGTAATGAAAAACTGTTTTTT.

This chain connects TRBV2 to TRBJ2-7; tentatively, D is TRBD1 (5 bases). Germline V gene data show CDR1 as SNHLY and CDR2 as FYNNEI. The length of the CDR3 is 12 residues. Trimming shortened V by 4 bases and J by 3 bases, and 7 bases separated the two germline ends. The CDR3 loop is CASSGQNYEQYF. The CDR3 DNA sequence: TGTGCCAGCAGTGGACAGAACTACGAGCAGTACTTC. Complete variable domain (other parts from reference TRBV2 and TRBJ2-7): EPEVTQTPSHQVTQMGQEVILRCVPISNHLYFYWYRQILGQKVEFLVSFYNNEISEKSEIFDDQFSVERPDGSNFTLKIRSTKLEDSAMYFCASSGQNYEQYFGPGTRLTVT.

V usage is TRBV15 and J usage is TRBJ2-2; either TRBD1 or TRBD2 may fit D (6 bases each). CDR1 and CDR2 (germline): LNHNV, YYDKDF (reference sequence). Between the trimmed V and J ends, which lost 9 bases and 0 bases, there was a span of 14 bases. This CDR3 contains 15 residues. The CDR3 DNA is TGTGCCACGATCAAGGGGGGTGCGAACACCGGGGAGCTGTTTTTT. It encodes CATIKGGANTGELFF.

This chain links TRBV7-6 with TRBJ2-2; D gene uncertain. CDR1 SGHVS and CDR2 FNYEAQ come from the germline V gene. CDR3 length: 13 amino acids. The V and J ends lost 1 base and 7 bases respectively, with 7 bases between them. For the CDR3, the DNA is TGTGCCAGCAGCTTAGGAGGTCGCGGGGAGCTGTTTTTT. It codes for CASSLGGRGELFF.

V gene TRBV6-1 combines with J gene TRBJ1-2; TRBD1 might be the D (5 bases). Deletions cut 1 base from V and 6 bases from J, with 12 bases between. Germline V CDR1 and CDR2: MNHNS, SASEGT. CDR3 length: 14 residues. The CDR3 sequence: CASSEGGREHGYTF. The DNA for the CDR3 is TGTGCCAGCAGTGAAGGGGGGAGGGAACATGGCTACACCTTC.

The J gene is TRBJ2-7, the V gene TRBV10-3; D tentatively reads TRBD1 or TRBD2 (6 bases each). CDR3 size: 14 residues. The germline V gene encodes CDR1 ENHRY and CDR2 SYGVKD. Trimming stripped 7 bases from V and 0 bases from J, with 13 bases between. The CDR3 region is CAIKGGPSSYEQYF. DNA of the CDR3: TGTGCCATCAAGGGGGGACCTTCCTCCTACGAGCAGTACTTC.

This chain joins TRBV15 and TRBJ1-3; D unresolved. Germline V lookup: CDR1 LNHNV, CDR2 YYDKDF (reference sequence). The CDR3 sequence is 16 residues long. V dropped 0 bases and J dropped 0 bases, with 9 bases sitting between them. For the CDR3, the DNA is TGTGCCACCAGCAGAGATATAGTAAACTCTGGAAACACCATATATTTT. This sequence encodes CATSRDIVNSGNTIYF.

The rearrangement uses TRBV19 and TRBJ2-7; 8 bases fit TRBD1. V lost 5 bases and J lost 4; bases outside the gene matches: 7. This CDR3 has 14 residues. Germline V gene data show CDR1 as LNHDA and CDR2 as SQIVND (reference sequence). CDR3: CASSLQGVWYEQYF. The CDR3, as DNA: TGTGCCAGTAGTTTACAGGGGGTTTGGTACGAGCAGTACTTC.

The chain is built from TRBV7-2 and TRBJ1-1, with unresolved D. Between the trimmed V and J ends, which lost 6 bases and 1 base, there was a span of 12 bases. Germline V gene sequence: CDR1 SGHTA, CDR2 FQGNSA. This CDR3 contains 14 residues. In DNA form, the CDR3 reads TGTGCCAGCAGTCGGAAGACTGAGAACACTGAAGCTTTCTTT. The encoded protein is CASSRKTENTEAFF.

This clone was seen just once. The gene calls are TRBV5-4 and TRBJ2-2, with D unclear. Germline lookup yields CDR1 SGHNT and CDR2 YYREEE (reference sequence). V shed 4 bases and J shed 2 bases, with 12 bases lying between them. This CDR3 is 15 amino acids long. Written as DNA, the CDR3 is TGTGCCAGCAGCCCCCGGGCAGATAACACCGGGGAGCTGTTTTTT. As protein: CASSPRADNTGELFF.

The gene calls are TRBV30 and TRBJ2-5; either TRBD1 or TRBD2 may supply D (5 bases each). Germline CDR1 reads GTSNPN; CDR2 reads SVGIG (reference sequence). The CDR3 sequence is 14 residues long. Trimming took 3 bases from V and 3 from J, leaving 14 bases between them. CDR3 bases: TGTGCCTGGAGGCCGGGGCGCCAAGAAGAGACCCAGTACTTC. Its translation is CAWRPGRQEETQYF.

The CDR3 region has the DNA TGTGCCAGCAGTTCCCGGACTTCTTATAATTCACCCCTCCACTTT. This codes for CASSSRTSYNSPLHF. This rearrangement joins TRBV27 to TRBJ1-6; D uncertain. CDR3 length: 15 amino acids. The germline V and J ends were trimmed by 4 bases and 4 bases, with 11 bases remaining between them. Germline loops: CDR1 MNHEY, CDR2 SMNVEV (reference sequence).